This T cell receptor beta chain was obtained from a study of identical twins. After template switching added a universal primer site, the resulting cDNA carried unique molecular identifiers. TCRdb independently ran MiXCR on the 5' RACE reads; one entry per CDR3 protein. This table holds roughly 690,000 distinct CDR3 sequences, 21% found once. V shed 0 bases and J 7 bases; nucleotides not matched to a gene: 3. Looked up from germline, CDR1 is LGHNA and CDR2 is YSLEER. The CDR3 has 16 amino acids. These data also featured in a second study, about T cells expressing NK-cell markers. As reported in that work: Each of a handful of donors carried dominant NKG2C+ clonotypes accounting for roughly 1.0-8% of CD8+ T cells. The same clonotypes also predominated in the CD3+CD56-NKG2C+ fraction of several donors.

The J gene is TRBJ2-1, the V gene TRBV4-3; 13 bases are a match to TRBD2. The specimen sequenced was PBMCs. This TCR derives from a woman under 30 in good health. The CDR3 reads CASSQDGTSGINEQFF. The CDR3 nucleotides are TGCGCCAGCAGCCAAGACGGGACTAGCGGGATTAATGAGCAGTTCTTC.